Following are 2 T cell receptor beta chains from one sample sequenced in a study of blood T cell repertoires in COVID-19. Clones were sequenced by immunoSEQ multiplex PCR, and TCRdb holds only the in-frame ones, with some missing. The data show about 92,000 clones, 80% seen once. Sequencing used peripheral blood. All receptors come from a woman of 80 years or more with active or convalescent COVID-19.

The chain joins TRBV30 to TRBJ2-3; 16 positions match TRBD2. V lost 8 bases to trimming and J lost 5 bases; unmatched junction nucleotides: 7. The CDR3 sequence is 15 residues long. Germline V gene sequence: CDR1 GTSNPN, CDR2 SVGIG (reference sequence). CDR3 in DNA: TGTGCCGGGGGACTAGCGGGAGGGCGCTTAGATACGCAGTATTTT. Amino acid sequence: CAGGLAGGRLDTQYF.

This CDR3 is CASSIAGSYEQYF. CDR3 coding DNA: TGTGCCAGCAGCATAGCGGGCTCCTACGAGCAGTACTTC. The rearrangement uses TRBV6-5 and TRBJ2-7; TRBD2 matches 7 bases. This CDR3 is built from 13 residues. Trimming at V came to 6 bases and at J to 0 bases, leaving 2 bases not matched to a gene. Germline V gives CDR1 MNHEY, CDR2 SVGAGI.